The 9 T cell receptor beta chains below were found in one sample sequenced in a study of CD8 T cells in ankylosing spondylitis. Via MiXCR, TCRdb re-called the 5' RACE reads, giving one row per CDR3 protein. The sample contains about 750,000 distinct CDR3 sequences, about 20% of which appear only once. These TCRs' antigens remain unknown. Findings of the study overall: What appeared characteristic of ankylosing spondylitis blood was a TCR beta motif of eight highly homologous variants.

The source material was blood, either unsorted or a sorted T cell fraction (not recorded which). Receptor source: a male donor with ankylosing spondylitis.

This clonotype was counted ten times or more. The chain couples TRBV5-1 to TRBJ1-6; D is unresolved. V shed 0 bases and J shed 7 bases, with 5 bases lying between them. The germline CDR1 and CDR2 sequences are SGHRS and YFSETQ. The CDR3 sequence is 13 residues long. CDR3 nucleotide sequence: TGCGCCAGCAGCTTGGGAGGAAATTCACCCCTCCACTTT. As protein: CASSLGGNSPLHF.

The rearrangement uses TRBV7-9 and TRBJ2-7; 9 bases match TRBD1. V was clipped by 1 base and J by 4 bases; unmatched bases: 5. Germline loops: CDR1 SEHNR, CDR2 FQNEAQ (reference sequence). This CDR3 is built from 15 residues. The CDR3 reads CASSLGGTGRYEQYF. In DNA form, the CDR3 reads TGTGCCAGCAGCTTAGGTGGGACAGGGAGGTACGAGCAGTACTTC.

The gene calls are TRBV7-2 and TRBJ2-2, with D unresolved. Per germline, CDR1 SGHTA and CDR2 FQGNSA. The V end lost 3 bases, the J end lost 6 bases, and 11 bases lay between the germline ends. There are 14 residues in the CDR3. CDR3 residues: CASSLLLVAGELFF. CDR3 DNA: TGTGCCAGCAGCTTGCTTCTCGTGGCCGGGGAGCTGTTTTTT.

The sample holds a few counts of this clonotype. DNA of the CDR3: TGTGCCAGCTCCGGAGGGTATAGTGAAAAACTGTTTTTT. This translates into CASSGGYSEKLFF. This chain joins TRBV12-3 or TRBV12-4 and TRBJ1-4; D gene uncertain. V was trimmed by 8 bases and J by 7 bases, leaving 14 bases between them. This CDR3 contains 13 residues.

This clonotype has at least ten counts. The chain carries TRBV12-3 or TRBV12-4 and TRBJ2-7, with 9 positions matching TRBD1. This CDR3 contains 15 residues. J lost 4 bases, V lost 5 bases, and 9 bases had no gene match. The CDR3 DNA sequence: TGTGCCAGCAGTCGCGGAGCGGGACAGGGATACGAGCAGTACTTC. It codes for CASSRGAGQGYEQYF.

This clonotype was counted only a few times. The V and J genes are TRBV9 and TRBJ1-2, with D perhaps matching TRBD1 (5 bases). CDR3 length: 16 residues. The V gene's germline CDR1 is SGDLS and CDR2 YYNGEE. Deletions cut 0 bases from V and 0 bases from J, with 12 bases between. The CDR3 coding sequence is TGTGCCAGCAGCGTAGACGGGGGGATATCTAACTATGGCTACACCTTC. Protein product: CASSVDGGISNYGYTF.

The chain recombines TRBV5-1 with TRBJ2-1, with 8 nucleotides matching TRBD2. Germline V gene data show CDR1 as SGHRS and CDR2 as YFSETQ. V dropped 4 bases and J dropped 5; count of bases not matched to a gene: 8. The CDR3 totals 15 residues. CDR3 amino acids: CASSLGLAPDNEQFF. In DNA, the CDR3 is TGCGCCAGCAGCCTCGGACTAGCTCCGGACAATGAGCAGTTCTTC.

This sequence joins TRBV19 and TRBJ1-1; TRBD1 matches at 7 bases. Germline CDR1 LNHDA, CDR2 SQIVND (reference sequence). The CDR3 has 14 amino acids. Trimming removed 8 bases from V and 1 base from J; junction bases left unmatched: 7. The CDR3 protein is CASETGAGNTEAFF. The CDR3, as DNA: TGTGCCAGTGAAACAGGGGCAGGGAACACTGAAGCTTTCTTT. The full variable domain, its missing parts supplied by reference TRBV19 and TRBJ1-1, is DGGITQSPKYLFRKEGQNVTLSCEQNLNHDAMYWYRQDPGQGLRLIYYSQIVNDFQKGDIAEGYSVSREKKESFPLTVTSAQKNPTAFYLCASETGAGNTEAFFGQGTRLTVV.

This rearrangement joins TRBV20-1 to TRBJ2-1; D may be TRBD2 (6 bases). Trimming shortened V by 3 bases and J by 7 bases, and 16 bases separated the two germline ends. CDR1 is DFQATT, CDR2 SNEGSKA, per germline (reference sequence). The CDR3 has 14 amino acids. The CDR3 DNA reads as TGCAGTGCTAGCCGAGCGGGTAAAGGAAATGAGCAGTTCTTC. It translates to CSASRAGKGNEQFF.